This T cell receptor beta chain was sequenced during a study of OX40 agonist ivuxolimab in advanced cancers. General notes on the study: Ivuxolimab was a fully human IgG2 agonistic monoclonal antibody targeting the costimulatory receptor OX40 (CD134). Intravenous ivuxolimab was administered to patients every 2 weeks at six dose levels: 0.01, 0.1, 0.3, 1.5, 3 and 10 mg/kg. Of the roughly 54 patients in dose escalation, some 20 had hepatocellular carcinoma, approximately 15 had melanoma, 9 had renal cell carcinoma and 9 had head and neck cancer. In the dose-escalation cohort, around four fifths of patients were male, and the mean age was roughly 60 years with a range of about 20 to 80. Prior anti-PD-1, anti-PD-L1 or anti-CTLA-4 therapy was permitted, and checkpoint inhibitors had been received by 40% to 50% of dose-escalation patients. Three dose-escalation patients achieved partial responses, one with hepatocellular carcinoma and two with cutaneous melanoma. The point of sequencing TCRbeta in the periphery was to test whether ivuxolimab changed TCR sequence diversity and drove clonal T-cell expansion. The paper covers the monotherapy dose-escalation part of the phase I ivuxolimab trial, which included N = 52 patients. Broader findings and caveats from the paper: The antigen specificity of the peripheral T cells that underwent clonal expansion was not determined. At doses from 0.1 to 3.0 mg/kg, clonal expansion was seen in both CD4+ and CD8+ blood T cells between baseline and week 6. Low levels of normalized T-cell clonal expansion were also seen in some patients who did not respond. On average, CD8+ T cells showed more expanded clones than CD4+ T cells after ivuxolimab. Partial responders in the 0.1-3.0 mg/kg groups had among the lowest normalized peripheral clonal expansion, especially among CD8+ T cells.

To sequence the TCRbeta CDR3 region, genomic DNA was isolated from the sorted cells. The immunoSEQ Assay was used to sequence the TCRbeta CDR3 regions. TCRdb stores this immuneACCESS table with in-frame sequences only. Part of the clones is absent; in the studies checked, under half of the shortfall reflects unresolved V genes, and no reason is known for the rest. For this sample the table gives roughly 70,000 clones, of which 86% were detected only once. Approximately 8% of the sample lies in the top ten. The trial excluded patients who had a history of autoimmune disease or were on systemic immunosuppression. In every dose cohort, peripheral blood was drawn for TCR sequencing at baseline, cycle 4 day 1, and cycle 7 day 1. The samples were taken from a phase I, first-in-human, multicenter, open-label dose-escalation trial of ivuxolimab. Adults with locally advanced or metastatic melanoma, renal cell, hepatocellular, or head and neck squamous cell carcinoma were enrolled in the trial. Before TCR sequencing, CD4+ and CD8+ T cells were separately sorted from peripheral blood.

Notes on this clone: There is no known antigen for this receptor. Base qualities were left out, and no much larger clone turns up one base away.

Material: CD4+ or CD8+ T cells sorted from blood, obtained in a trial of the OX40 agonist ivuxolimab. The clonotype was recovered from an adult with an advanced solid tumor such as melanoma, head and neck, liver or kidney cancer.

The nucleotides read TGTGCCAGCAGCTCCTCGGACTGGCAGCCCCAGCATTTT. Translated, it reads CASSSSDWQPQHF. The chain employs TRBV7-9 and TRBJ1-5; confidence is insufficient to name the D gene. Counted from cysteine to phenylalanine, this CDR3 has 13 amino acids. This entry keeps only the CDR3 DNA: 39 bases, framed from base 1. CDR1 and CDR2 are drawn from the germline V gene (reference sequence): SEHNR, FQNEAQ. The V and J ends are trimmed by 4 bases and 7 bases, leaving 11 bases between them.